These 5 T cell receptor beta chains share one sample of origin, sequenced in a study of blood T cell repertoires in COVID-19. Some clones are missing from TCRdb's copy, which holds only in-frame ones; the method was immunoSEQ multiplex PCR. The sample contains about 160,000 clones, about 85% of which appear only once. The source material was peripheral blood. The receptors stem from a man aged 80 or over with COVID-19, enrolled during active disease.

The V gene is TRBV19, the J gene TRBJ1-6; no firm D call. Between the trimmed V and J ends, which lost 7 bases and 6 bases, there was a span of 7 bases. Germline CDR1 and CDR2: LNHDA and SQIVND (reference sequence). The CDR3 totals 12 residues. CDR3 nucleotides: TGTGCCAGTAAGGAGCGTAATTCACCCCTCCACTTT. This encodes CASKERNSPLHF.

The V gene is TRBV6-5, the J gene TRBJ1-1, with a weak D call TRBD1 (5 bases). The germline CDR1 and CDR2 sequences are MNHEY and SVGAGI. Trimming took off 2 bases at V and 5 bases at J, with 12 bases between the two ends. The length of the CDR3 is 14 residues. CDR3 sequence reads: CASSYGQGRTEAFF. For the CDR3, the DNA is TGTGCCAGCAGTTACGGGCAGGGTAGAACTGAAGCTTTCTTT.

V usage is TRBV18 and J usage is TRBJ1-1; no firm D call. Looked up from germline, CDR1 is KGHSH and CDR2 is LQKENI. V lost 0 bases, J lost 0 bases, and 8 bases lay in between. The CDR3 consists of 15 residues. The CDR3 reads CASSPPTAVNTEAFF. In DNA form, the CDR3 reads TGTGCCAGCTCACCACCGACGGCGGTGAACACTGAAGCTTTCTTT.

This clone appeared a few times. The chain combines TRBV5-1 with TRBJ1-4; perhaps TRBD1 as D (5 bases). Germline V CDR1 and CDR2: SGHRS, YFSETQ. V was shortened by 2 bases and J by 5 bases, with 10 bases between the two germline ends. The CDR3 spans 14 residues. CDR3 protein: CASSFQGTNEKLFF. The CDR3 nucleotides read TGCGCCAGCAGCTTTCAGGGCACAAATGAAAAACTGTTTTTT. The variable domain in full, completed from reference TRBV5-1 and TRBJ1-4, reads KAGVTQTPRYLIKTRGQQVTLSCSPISGHRSVSWYQQTPGQGLQFLFEYFSETQRNKGNFPGRFSGRQFSNSRSEMNVSTLELGDSALYLCASSFQGTNEKLFFGSGTQLSVL.

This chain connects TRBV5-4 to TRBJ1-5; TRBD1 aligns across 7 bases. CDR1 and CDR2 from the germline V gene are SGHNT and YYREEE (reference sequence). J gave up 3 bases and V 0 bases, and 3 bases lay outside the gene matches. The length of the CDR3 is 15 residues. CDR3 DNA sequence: TGTGCCAGCAGCTTGGACAGGGGAGACAATCAGCCCCAGCATTTT. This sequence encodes CASSLDRGDNQPQHF.